This entry lists 28 T cell receptor beta chains sequenced from one sample in a study of blood T cells in healthy people across ages. Next came a second PCR, run for roughly 7 to 12 cycles, which used a sample-barcoded 5' primer along with a J-beta primer mix. TCRdb reprocessed the 5' RACE reads with MiXCR, giving one entry per CDR3 protein. The sample shows about 570,000 distinct CDR3 sequences, 25% to 30% of them seen only once. The specimen was blood. Receptors were obtained from a woman aged 70-85 years in good health.

This clonotype has just a few counts. V usage is TRBV20-1 and J usage is TRBJ2-2; unclear D gene. V dropped 0 bases and J dropped 4 bases, with 9 bases sitting between them. Per the germline V gene, CDR1 is DFQATT and CDR2 is SNEGSKA (reference sequence). The CDR3 length is 14 residues. The CDR3 protein is CSARDLVSTGELFF. In nucleotides, the CDR3 is TGCAGTGCTAGAGATCTGGTTTCCACCGGGGAGCTGTTTTTT.

Remarks on this clonotype: The junction does not match germline at one end; this may be a read error. The chain is built from TRBV19 and TRBJ1-5; D gene unclear. Per the germline V gene, CDR1 is LNHDA and CDR2 is SQIVND (reference sequence). The CDR3 has 15 amino acids. The CDR3: CASGILVMSNQPQHF. CDR3 bases: TGTGCCAGTGGTATTCTGGTGATGAGCAATCAGCCCCAGCATTTT. The entire variable domain, with the rest obtained from reference TRBV19 and TRBJ1-5, is as follows: DGGITQSPKYLFRKEGQNVTLSCEQNLNHDAMYWYRQDPGQGLRLIYYSQIVNDFQKGDIAEGYSVSREKKESFPLTVTSAQKNPTAFYLCASGILVMSNQPQHFGDGTRLSIL.

The genes are TRBV3-1 and TRBJ2-5, with a possible D match to TRBD2 (5 bases). Germline loops: CDR1 LGHDT, CDR2 YNNKEL (reference sequence). Trimming pared 3 bases from V and 0 bases from J, leaving 14 bases between. The CDR3 extends over 16 amino acids. The DNA for the CDR3 is TGTGCCAGCAGCCACGCGGACTTTTCGTACCAAGAGACCCAGTACTTC. Translation gives CASSHADFSYQETQYF.

This CDR3 is CASSRNSGTGNEKLFF. The DNA of the CDR3 is TGTGCCAGCAGTCGTAACTCCGGGACAGGCAATGAAAAACTGTTTTTT. The V gene is TRBV12-3 or TRBV12-4, the J gene TRBJ1-4, with 8 bases matching TRBD1. The CDR3 contains 16 residues. The ends lost 5 bases at V and 5 bases at J; junction bases unmatched: 10.

The chain is built from TRBV7-2 and TRBJ2-1, with D hard to call. The CDR3 contains 12 residues. V lost 5 bases to trimming and J lost 10 bases, with 12 bases between them. Germline V gives CDR1 SGHTA, CDR2 FQGNSA. DNA for the CDR3: TGTGCCAGCAGCCAAGTAACTCAGGAGCAGTTCTTC. Protein: CASSQVTQEQFF.

This clonotype was seen a few times. The V call is TRBV7-2, the J call TRBJ1-1; no firm D call. V was trimmed by 5 bases and J by 5 bases, leaving 15 bases between them. Germline V gives CDR1 SGHTA, CDR2 FQGNSA. The CDR3 has 14 residues. The CDR3 loop reads CASSPYRAGTEAFF. The CDR3 coding sequence is TGTGCCAGCAGCCCTTATCGGGCGGGTACTGAAGCTTTCTTT.

This chain uses TRBV12-5 with TRBJ2-5; 11 nucleotides match TRBD2. The CDR3 consists of 17 residues. Germline V gene sequence: CDR1 LGHNT, CDR2 FRNRAP. The ends lost 2 bases at V and 4 bases at J; junction bases unmatched: 9. CDR3 region: CASGLTPTSGRGETQYF. CDR3 in DNA: TGTGCTAGTGGTTTGACCCCAACTAGCGGGAGAGGAGAGACCCAGTACTTC.

The gene calls are TRBV4-3 and TRBJ2-1; 7 nucleotides align to TRBD1. V lost 0 bases and J lost 6; bases outside the gene matches: 2. Germline V lookup: CDR1 LGHNA, CDR2 YSLEER. The CDR3 contains 14 residues. The CDR3 DNA follows: TGCGCCAGCAGCCAAGAGGCAGGGGGCAATGAGCAGTTCTTC. Its translation: CASSQEAGGNEQFF.

The rearrangement joins TRBV5-1 to TRBJ1-1; D is unresolved. Looked up from germline, CDR1 is SGHRS and CDR2 is YFSETQ. The CDR3 contains 14 residues. V lost 0 bases to trimming and J lost 4 bases, with 10 bases between them. The CDR3 DNA reads as TGCGCCAGCAGCTTGGATGGGTGGGGCACTGAAGCTTTCTTT. Its protein is CASSLDGWGTEAFF.

CDR3 sequence: CSARDSRGTDTQYF. CDR3 nucleotides: TGCAGTGCTAGAGATTCTCGGGGGACAGATACGCAGTATTTT. The chain has TRBV20-1 and TRBJ2-3, with D perhaps TRBD2 (6 bases). Per germline, CDR1 DFQATT and CDR2 SNEGSKA (reference sequence). The V end was cut by 0 bases, the J end by 3 bases, with 10 bases between. The CDR3 is 14 amino acids.

A remark on this clonotype: It is unclear where the CDR3 begins or ends on the DNA, so no DNA is shown, and the CDR3 is as TCRdb lists it. J is TRBJ1-3 and V is TRBV21-1; the D segment call TRBD1 is taken from the table without a DNA check. TRBV21-1 is designated a pseudogene. The CDR3 length is 15 residues, termini included. The CDR3 sequence: CASSRLVGAGNTIYF.

This clonotype was recorded a few times. V is TRBV21-1 and J is TRBJ2-3; the tabulated D call, TRBD2, remains unverified against the DNA. TRBV21-1 is given as a pseudogene. CDR3 length equals 13 residues. The CDR3 DNA is TGTGCCAGCAGCTGGGAGAGAACAGATACGCAGTATTTT. It encodes CASSWERTDTQYF.

In the case of this clonotype: The junction shows a germline mismatch at one end, possibly a read error. DNA for the CDR3: TGCGCCAGCAGTCCAAGCGCCGCTCGGAATGAGCAGTTCTTC. Translation gives CASSPSAARNEQFF. J is TRBJ2-1 and V is TRBV6-2 or TRBV6-3; unclear D gene. This CDR3 contains 14 residues. In germline, CDR1 is MNHEY, CDR2 SVGEGT.

This clonotype was counted between two and nine times. The chain carries TRBV14 and TRBJ1-4; D call uncertain. CDR1 is SGHDN, CDR2 FVKESK, per germline. The CDR3 is 15 residues long. The V end was cut by 1 base, the J end by 0 bases, with 6 bases between. CDR3 sequence reads: CASSQVGATNEKLFF. CDR3 DNA sequence: TGTGCCAGCAGCCAAGTGGGTGCAACTAATGAAAAACTGTTTTTT. Combining the CDR3 with reference TRBV14 and TRBJ1-4 gives the whole variable domain EAGVTQFPSHSVIEKGQTVTLRCDPISGHDNLYWYRRVMGKEIKFLLHFVKESKQDESGMPNNRFLAERTGGTYSTLKVQPAELEDSGVYFCASSQVGATNEKLFFGSGTQLSVL.

The genes are TRBV20-1 and TRBJ1-4; D ambiguous. The V end lost 0 bases, the J end lost 0 bases, and 8 bases lay between the germline ends. Per germline, CDR1 DFQATT and CDR2 SNEGSKA (reference sequence). This CDR3 is built from 15 residues. CDR3 residues: CSARDWGATNEKLFF. The DNA for the CDR3 is TGCAGTGCTAGAGACTGGGGAGCAACTAATGAAAAACTGTTTTTT.

This clonotype was recorded a few times. The genes are TRBV12-3 or TRBV12-4 and TRBJ2-4; D is ambiguous. The CDR3 runs to 14 residues. Trimming removed 2 bases from V and 0 bases from J, with 5 bases in between. CDR3 nucleotide sequence: TGTGCCAGCAGTTTATTTTTAGCCAAAAACATTCAGTACTTC. Translated, it gives CASSLFLAKNIQYF.

The chain combines TRBV14 with TRBJ1-6, with TRBD1 matching 7 bases. The germline gives CDR1 SGHDN, CDR2 FVKESK. The V gene end was trimmed by 5 bases and the J gene end by 6 bases; junction bases not matched to a gene: 7. This CDR3 region has 15 residues. CDR3 residues: CASSVWDSLNSPLHF. The CDR3 DNA follows: TGTGCCAGCAGCGTCTGGGACAGCCTTAATTCACCCCTCCACTTT.

The chain combines TRBV7-9 with TRBJ2-4; 9 positions agree with TRBD1. The junction had 11 bases not matched to a gene; V was cut back by 5 bases and J by 0 bases. Germline-derived CDR1 and CDR2 are SEHNR and FQNEAQ (reference sequence). The CDR3 is 18 residues long. This chain's CDR3 is CASSPDRGSTLAKNIQYF. The CDR3 nucleotides are TGTGCCAGCAGCCCGGACAGGGGCTCTACCTTAGCCAAAAACATTCAGTACTTC.

V usage is TRBV20-1 and J usage is TRBJ1-2; 9 bases align to TRBD1. CDR3 length: 12 amino acids. Germline trimming cut 5 bases from V and 4 bases from J; bases unmatched to any gene: 2. Germline values: CDR1 DFQATT, CDR2 SNEGSKA (reference sequence). CDR3 sequence: CSAGQGTYGYTF. The CDR3 DNA sequence: TGCAGTGCTGGACAGGGGACCTATGGCTACACCTTC.

The V call is TRBV5-1, the J call TRBJ2-1; 7 bases match TRBD1. The CDR3 runs 16 residues. Germline trimming cut 1 base from V and 2 bases from J; bases unmatched to any gene: 6. The V gene's germline CDR1 is SGHRS and CDR2 YFSETQ. CDR3 in DNA: TGCGCCAGCAGCTTGATGGCCACAGGGGCCTACAATGAGCAGTTCTTC. Amino acids: CASSLMATGAYNEQFF.

For the CDR3, the DNA is TGTGCCAGCAGCTTCCTAGCGGGGGTATCAGATACGCAGTATTTT. Translation gives CASSFLAGVSDTQYF. The chain carries TRBV7-2 and TRBJ2-3, with TRBD2 matching over 10 bases. This CDR3 is 15 amino acids long. V shed 3 bases and J 4 bases; nucleotides not matched to a gene: 4. Germline-derived CDR1 and CDR2 are SGHTA and FQGNSA.

V usage is TRBV29-1 and J usage is TRBJ2-5; TRBD1 aligns across 10 bases. The length of the CDR3 is 15 residues. Per germline, CDR1 SQVTM and CDR2 ANQGSEA. Trimming took 0 bases from V and 2 from J; bases not matched to a gene: 3. CDR3 nucleotide sequence: TGCAGCGTTGAAGAGGGACAGGGGCTACAAGAGACCCAGTACTTC. It encodes CSVEEGQGLQETQYF.

The CDR3 region has the DNA TGTGCCAGCAGCTTCGGGGCATCAGACAATGAGCAGTTCTTC. Encoded protein: CASSFGASDNEQFF. The chain combines TRBV5-6 with TRBJ2-1; D is perhaps TRBD1 or TRBD2 (5 bases each). Germline assignment: CDR1 SGHDT and CDR2 YYEEEE. Trimming stripped 2 bases from V and 5 bases from J, with 11 bases between. The CDR3 length is 14 residues.

This chain joins TRBV12-5 and TRBJ2-3; D is uncertain. Trimming left V 8 bases short and J 4 bases short, with 13 bases between. The CDR3 runs 13 residues. Germline V CDR1 and CDR2: LGHNT, FRNRAP. The DNA for the CDR3 is TGTGCTAGTCTCGCCTCGGGCCCAGATACGCAGTATTTT. Its translation is CASLASGPDTQYF.

This clonotype came up a few times. The chain combines TRBV7-9 with TRBJ2-7; D uncertain. Germline V gives CDR1 SEHNR, CDR2 FQNEAQ (reference sequence). Trimming took 3 bases from V and 6 from J, leaving 6 bases between them. This CDR3 contains 11 residues. DNA for the CDR3: TGTGCCAGCAGCTTTCAAACCGAGCAGTACTTC. Its protein is CASSFQTEQYF.

There are a few counts of this clonotype. The genes are TRBV7-2 and TRBJ2-7; D unclear. Germline values: CDR1 SGHTA, CDR2 FQGNSA. The CDR3 length is 12 residues. Deletions cut 7 bases from V and 3 bases from J, with 10 bases between. The CDR3 DNA follows: TGTGCCAGCACCCCCAACGGCTACGAGCAGTACTTC. Protein: CASTPNGYEQYF.

Comment on this clonotype: This sequence may be a read error, since a much larger clone differs from it by one base. V is TRBV5-1 and J is TRBJ2-1, with TRBD2 matching 7 bases. The CDR3 is 14 amino acids. The germline V gene encodes CDR1 SGHRS and CDR2 YFSETQ. In DNA, the CDR3 is TGCACCAGCAGCTTGCTGGCGGGGGACAATGAGCAGTTCTTC. It encodes CTSSLLAGDNEQFF.

The V gene is TRBV3-1, the J gene TRBJ2-5; 8 bases line up with TRBD2. Germline V gene lookup returns CDR1 LGHDT and CDR2 YNNKEL (reference sequence). This CDR3 region has 18 residues. With 6 bases clipped from V and 3 bases from J, the junction kept 18 bases outside the gene matches. The CDR3 spells CASSSIFPSGGLEETQYF. The CDR3 coding sequence is TGTGCCAGCAGTTCGATATTCCCAAGCGGGGGCCTTGAAGAGACCCAGTACTTC.